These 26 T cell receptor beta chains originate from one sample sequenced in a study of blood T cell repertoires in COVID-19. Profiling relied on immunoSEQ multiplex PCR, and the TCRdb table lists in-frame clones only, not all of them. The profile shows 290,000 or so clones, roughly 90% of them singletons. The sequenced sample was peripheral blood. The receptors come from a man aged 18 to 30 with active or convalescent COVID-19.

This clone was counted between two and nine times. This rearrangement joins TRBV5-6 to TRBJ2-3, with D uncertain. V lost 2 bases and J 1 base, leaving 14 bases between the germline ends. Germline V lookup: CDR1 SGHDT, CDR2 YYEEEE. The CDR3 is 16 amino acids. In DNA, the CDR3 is TGTGCCAGCAGCTTTATGAAGACGGCGGGCACAGATACGCAGTATTTT. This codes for CASSFMKTAGTDTQYF.

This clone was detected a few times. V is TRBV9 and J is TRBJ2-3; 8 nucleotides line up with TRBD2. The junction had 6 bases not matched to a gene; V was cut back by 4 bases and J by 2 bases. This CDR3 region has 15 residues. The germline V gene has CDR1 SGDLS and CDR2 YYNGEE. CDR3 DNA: TGTGCCAGCAGCTCAGGACTAGCCAACACAGATACGCAGTATTTT. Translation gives CASSSGLANTDTQYF.

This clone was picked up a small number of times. The CDR3: CASSAGTGGDQPQHF. CDR3 nucleotides: TGTGCCAGCAGTGCTGGGACAGGGGGCGATCAGCCCCAGCATTTT. This chain links TRBV27 with TRBJ1-5, with TRBD1 matching 12 bases. Per germline, CDR1 MNHEY and CDR2 SMNVEV (reference sequence). The CDR3 covers 15 residues. V lost 5 bases and J lost 5; bases outside the gene matches: 4.

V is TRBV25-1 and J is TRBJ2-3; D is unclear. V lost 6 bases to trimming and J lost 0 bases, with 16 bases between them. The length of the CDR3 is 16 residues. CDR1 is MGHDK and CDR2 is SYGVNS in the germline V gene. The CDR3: CASRTFRGISTDTQYF. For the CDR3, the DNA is TGTGCCAGCAGGACCTTCCGAGGCATTAGCACAGATACGCAGTATTTT.

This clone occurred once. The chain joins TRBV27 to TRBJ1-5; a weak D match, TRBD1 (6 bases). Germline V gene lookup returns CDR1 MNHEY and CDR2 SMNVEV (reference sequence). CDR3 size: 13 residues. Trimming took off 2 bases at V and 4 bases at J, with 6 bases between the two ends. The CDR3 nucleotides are TGTGCCAGCAGTTTAGACAGGAATCAGCCCCAGCATTTT. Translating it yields CASSLDRNQPQHF.

The CDR3 sequence is CASSQPGQGAYGYTF. DNA of the CDR3: TGCGCCAGCAGCCAACCGGGACAGGGGGCCTATGGCTACACCTTC. The chain carries TRBV4-1 and TRBJ1-2; 12 bases are a match to TRBD1. V was pared by 2 bases and J by 4 bases, with 2 bases of the junction left unmatched. This CDR3 spans 15 amino acids. Germline V gene lookup returns CDR1 MGHRA and CDR2 YSYEKL.

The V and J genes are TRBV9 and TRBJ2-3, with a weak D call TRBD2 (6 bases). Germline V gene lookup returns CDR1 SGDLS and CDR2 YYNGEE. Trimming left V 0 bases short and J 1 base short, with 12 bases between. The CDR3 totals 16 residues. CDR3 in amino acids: CASSVATSFGTDTQYF. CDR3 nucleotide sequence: TGTGCCAGCAGCGTAGCTACTAGCTTTGGCACAGATACGCAGTATTTT.

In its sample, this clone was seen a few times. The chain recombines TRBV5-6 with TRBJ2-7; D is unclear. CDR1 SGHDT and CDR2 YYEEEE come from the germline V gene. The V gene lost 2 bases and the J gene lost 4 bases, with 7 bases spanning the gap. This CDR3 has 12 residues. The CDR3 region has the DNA TGTGCCAGCAGCTTTTCGCGTTACGAGCAGTACTTC. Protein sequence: CASSFSRYEQYF. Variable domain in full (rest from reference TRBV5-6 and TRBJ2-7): DAGVTQSPTHLIKTRGQQVTLRCSPKSGHDTVSWYQQALGQGPQFIFQYYEEEERQRGNFPDRFSGHQFPNYSSELNVNALLLGDSALYLCASSFSRYEQYFGPGTRLTVT.

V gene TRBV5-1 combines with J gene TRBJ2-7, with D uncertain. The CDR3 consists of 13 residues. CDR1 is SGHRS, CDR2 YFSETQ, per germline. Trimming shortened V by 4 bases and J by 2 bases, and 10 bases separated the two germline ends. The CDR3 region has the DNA TGCGCCAGCAGCCTGCCAGGCGCCTACGAGCAGTACTTC. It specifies CASSLPGAYEQYF.

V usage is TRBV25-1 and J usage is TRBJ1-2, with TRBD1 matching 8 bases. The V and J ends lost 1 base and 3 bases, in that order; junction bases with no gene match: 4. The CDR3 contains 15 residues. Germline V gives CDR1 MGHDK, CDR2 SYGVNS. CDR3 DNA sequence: TGTGCCAGCAGTGAATTCAGGGGGCGAGACTATGGCTACACCTTC. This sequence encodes CASSEFRGRDYGYTF.

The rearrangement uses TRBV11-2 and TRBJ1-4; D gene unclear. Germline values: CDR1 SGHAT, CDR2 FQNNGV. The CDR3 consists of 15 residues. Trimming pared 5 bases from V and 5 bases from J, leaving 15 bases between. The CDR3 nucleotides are TGTGCCAGCAGCCCCGAGGTCCGAAGGAATGAAAAACTGTTTTTT. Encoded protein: CASSPEVRRNEKLFF.

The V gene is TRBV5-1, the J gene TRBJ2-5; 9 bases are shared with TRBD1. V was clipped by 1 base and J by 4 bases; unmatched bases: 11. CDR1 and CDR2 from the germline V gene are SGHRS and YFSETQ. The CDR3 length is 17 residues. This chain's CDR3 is CASSLRATGGSGETQYF. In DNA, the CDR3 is TGCGCCAGCAGCTTGCGCGCGACAGGGGGGTCAGGAGAGACCCAGTACTTC.

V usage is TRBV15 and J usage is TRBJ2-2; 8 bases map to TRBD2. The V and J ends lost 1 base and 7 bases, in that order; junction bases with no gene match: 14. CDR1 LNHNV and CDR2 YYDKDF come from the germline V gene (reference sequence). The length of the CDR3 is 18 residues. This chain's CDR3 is CATSRGTSKGSGHGELFF. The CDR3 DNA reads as TGTGCCACCAGCAGAGGGACTAGCAAAGGAAGCGGTCACGGGGAGCTGTTTTTT.

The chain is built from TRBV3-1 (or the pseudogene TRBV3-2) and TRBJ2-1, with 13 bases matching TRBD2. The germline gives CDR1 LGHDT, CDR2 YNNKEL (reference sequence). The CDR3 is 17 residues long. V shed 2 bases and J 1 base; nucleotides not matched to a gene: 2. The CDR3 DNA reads TGTGCCAGCAGCCAACCACTAGCGGGGGGGTCCTACAATGAGCAGTTCTTC. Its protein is CASSQPLAGGSYNEQFF.

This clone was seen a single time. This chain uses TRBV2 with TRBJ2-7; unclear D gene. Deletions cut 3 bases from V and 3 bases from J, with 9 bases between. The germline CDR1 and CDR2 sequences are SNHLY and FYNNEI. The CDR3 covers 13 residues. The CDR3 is CASSDGGYYEQYF. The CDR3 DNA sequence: TGTGCCAGCAGTGATGGCGGTTACTACGAGCAGTACTTC.

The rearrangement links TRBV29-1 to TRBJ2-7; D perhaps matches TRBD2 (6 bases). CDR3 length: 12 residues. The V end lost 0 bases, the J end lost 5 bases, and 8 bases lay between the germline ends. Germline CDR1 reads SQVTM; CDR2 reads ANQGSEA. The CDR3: CSVEETGDEQYF. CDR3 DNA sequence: TGCAGCGTTGAAGAGACGGGGGACGAGCAGTACTTC.

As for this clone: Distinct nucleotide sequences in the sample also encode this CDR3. The CDR3 DNA is TGCGCCAGCAGTGAGTCACGGGGCCAAGAGACCCAGTACTTC. It specifies CASSESRGQETQYF. This chain links TRBV10-1 with TRBJ2-5, with D perhaps matching TRBD2 (5 bases). Trimming cost V 0 bases and J 1 base, with 6 bases left between them. The CDR3 is 14 residues long. Germline CDR1 is WNHNN and CDR2 is SYGVQD (reference sequence).

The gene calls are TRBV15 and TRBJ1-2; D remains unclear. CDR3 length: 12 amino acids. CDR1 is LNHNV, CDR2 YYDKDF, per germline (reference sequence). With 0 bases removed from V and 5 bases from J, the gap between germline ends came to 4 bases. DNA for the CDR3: TGTGCCACCAGCAGAGACGTGTATGGCTACACCTTC. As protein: CATSRDVYGYTF.

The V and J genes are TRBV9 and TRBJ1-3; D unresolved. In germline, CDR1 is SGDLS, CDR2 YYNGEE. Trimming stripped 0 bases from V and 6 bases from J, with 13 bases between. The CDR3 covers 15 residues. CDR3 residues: CASSVEAYGENTIYF. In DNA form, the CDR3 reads TGTGCCAGCAGCGTAGAGGCCTACGGAGAAAACACCATATATTTT.

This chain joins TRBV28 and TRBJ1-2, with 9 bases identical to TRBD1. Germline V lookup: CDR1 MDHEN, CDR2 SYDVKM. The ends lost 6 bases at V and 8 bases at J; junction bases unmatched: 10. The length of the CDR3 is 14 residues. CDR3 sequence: CASSLPGTGHGYTF. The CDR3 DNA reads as TGTGCCAGCAGCCTTCCCGGGACAGGGCACGGCTACACCTTC.

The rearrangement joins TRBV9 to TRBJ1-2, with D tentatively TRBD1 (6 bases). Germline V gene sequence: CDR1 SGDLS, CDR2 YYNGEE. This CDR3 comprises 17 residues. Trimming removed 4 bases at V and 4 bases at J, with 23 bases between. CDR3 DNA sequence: TGTGCCAGCAGCCCGCGCCCGGACAGACCTTTTTTCTATGGCTACACCTTC. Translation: CASSPRPDRPFFYGYTF.

CDR3 residues: CASSFGEKLFF. The CDR3 nucleotides read TGTGCCAGCAGCTTCGGTGAAAAACTGTTTTTT. This chain connects TRBV7-4 to TRBJ1-4; D gene ambiguous. Germline V gives CDR1 SGHVT, CDR2 SQSDAQ. The V end lost 3 bases, the J end lost 7 bases, and 3 bases lay between the germline ends. The CDR3 has 11 residues. The full variable domain, completed using reference TRBV7-4 and TRBJ1-4, is GAGVSQSPRYKVAKRGRDVALRCDSISGHVTLYWYRQTLGQGSEVLTYSQSDAQRDKSGRPSGRFSAERPERSVSTLKIQRTEQGDSAVYLCASSFGEKLFFGSGTQLSVL.

Here the CDR3 reads CASTSGTGVHKGYTF. In DNA form, the CDR3 reads TGTGCCAGCACGTCCGGGACAGGCGTTCATAAGGGCTACACCTTC. The genes are TRBV28 and TRBJ1-2; 8 positions agree with TRBD1. V was clipped by 7 bases and J by 8 bases; unmatched bases: 15. The CDR3 consists of 15 residues. Germline CDR1 reads MDHEN; CDR2 reads SYDVKM.

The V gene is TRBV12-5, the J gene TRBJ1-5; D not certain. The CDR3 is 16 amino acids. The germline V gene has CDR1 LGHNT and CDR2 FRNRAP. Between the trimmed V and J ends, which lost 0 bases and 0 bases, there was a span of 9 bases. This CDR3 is CASGLVEFHSNQPQHF. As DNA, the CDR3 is TGTGCTAGTGGTTTGGTAGAGTTCCATAGCAATCAGCCCCAGCATTTT.

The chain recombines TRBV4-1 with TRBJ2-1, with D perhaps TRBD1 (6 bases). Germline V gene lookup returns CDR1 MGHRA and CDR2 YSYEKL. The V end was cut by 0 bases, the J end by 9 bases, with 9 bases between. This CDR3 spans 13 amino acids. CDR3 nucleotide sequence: TGCGCCAGCAGCCAAGAGGTGGGGGCTGAGCAGTTCTTC. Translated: CASSQEVGAEQFF.

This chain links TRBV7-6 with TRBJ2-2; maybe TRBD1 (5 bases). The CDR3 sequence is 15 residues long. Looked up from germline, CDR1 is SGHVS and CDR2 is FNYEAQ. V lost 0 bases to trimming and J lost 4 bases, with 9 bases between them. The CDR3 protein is CASSLARQTTGELFF. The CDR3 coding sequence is TGTGCCAGCAGCTTAGCGCGACAGACCACCGGGGAGCTGTTTTTT.